This T cell receptor (beta chain) was obtained from a study of CD4 T cells in relation to SARS-CoV-2 and coronaviruses. The CDR3 is made up of 14 amino acids. Germline V gene data show CDR1 as SGHRS and CDR2 as YFSETQ. Trimming at V came to 4 bases and at J to 2 bases, leaving 6 bases not matched to a gene. Clones were read by immunoSEQ multiplex PCR, and TCRdb kept only the in-frame ones, dropping some. This sample has 32,000 or so clones; less than 85% occur once, and the top ten carry under 15%. Concerning this clone: No antigen is known for it.

Before the COVID-19 pandemic, during about 2011-2019, CD4+ T cells were taken from unexposed donors. Isolation of CD4+ T cells took place after approximately 11 days in culture. This TCR derives from a human donor in good health. Sequencing input: CD4+ T cells from PBMCs, cultured in vitro. The rearrangement links TRBV5-1 to TRBJ2-7, with 7 bases matching TRBD1. In nucleotides, the CDR3 is TGCGCCAGCAGCCCATCGACAGGGACCTACGAGCAGTACTTC. Translated: CASSPSTGTYEQYF.